Given below is one TCR beta chain in context. The sample comes from a study of cytomegalovirus exposure and HLA in healthy donors. Study background: The 110 or so validation repertoires used a platform that matched the one used for the 550 to 800 first-cohort repertoires, as a later analysis reported.

Using immunoSEQ multiplex PCR, the repertoire was profiled, and TCRdb retains in-frame clones only, with some absent. The sample consists of some 240,000 clones, around 86% of them appearing once. The donors were part of the validation cohort, which consisted of some 120 subjects and was separate from the first cohort of about 720 subjects. The source of this sequence is a woman aged 25 to 39 in good health and CMV-seropositive. The sample comprised PBMCs.

The CDR3 region is CASSSQGQGAGNTIYF. DNA of the CDR3: TGCGCCAGCAGCTCACAGGGACAGGGAGCTGGAAACACCATATATTTT. The gene calls are TRBV5-1 and TRBJ1-3; TRBD1 aligns across 9 bases. CDR1 is SGHRS and CDR2 is YFSETQ in the germline V gene. The CDR3 loop spans 16 amino acids. V gave up 3 bases and J gave up 2 bases; unmatched junction bases: 6.